This is a list of T cell receptor beta chains from one sample in a study of CD8 T cells in Susac syndrome. TCRdb reprocessed the immunoSEQ multiplex PCR reads with MiXCR, giving one entry per CDR3 protein. The table lists around 200,000 distinct CDR3 sequences, 95% of them singletons. The sample comprised CD4+ T cells from PBMCs. The receptors stem from a human donor with multiple sclerosis. Each CDR3 is given with its conserved first and last residue. Fields, in order: clone size, D gene, V gene, J gene, CDR3 protein, CDR3 DNA. The D gene is left open where the match is weak. Expanded clones get a size class; other rows say once, few or many, or leave the size out.

.	.	TRBV4-2	TRBJ1-1	CASSQAGRLSTEAFF	TGTGCCAGCAGCCAGGCAGGGAGATTGAGCACTGAAGCTTTCTTT
.	.	TRBV6-6	TRBJ2-3	CASSSRRQADTQYF	TGTGCCAGCAGTTCACGACGGCAGGCAGATACGCAGTATTTT
.	.	TRBV20-1	TRBJ1-1	CSARDRQAFTEAFF	TGCAGTGCTAGAGATCGGCAGGCTTTCACTGAAGCTTTCTTT
.	.	TRBV20-1	TRBJ1-6	CSARVQLNSPLHF	TGCAGTGCCAGGGTACAGCTTAATTCACCCCTCCACTTT
.	.	TRBV30	TRBJ1-5	CAWTHSSNQPQHF	TGTGCCTGGACGCATAGTTCCAATCAGCCCCAGCATTTT
.	.	TRBV2	TRBJ2-7	CASSEAGQSYEQYF	TGTGCCAGCAGTGAAGCAGGACAGTCCTACGAGCAGTACTTC
.	.	TRBV9	TRBJ2-6	CASSVEGWGANVLTF	TGTGCCAGCAGCGTAGAAGGATGGGGGGCCAACGTCCTGACTTTC
.	TRBD2	TRBV30	TRBJ2-1	CAWSAVLGGAYNEQFF	TGTGCCTGGAGTGCCGTCCTTGGGGGGGCCTACAATGAGCAGTTCTTC
.	.	TRBV21-1	TRBJ2-3	CASPGLNTDTQYF	TGTGCCAGCCCTGGGCTGAACACAGATACGCAGTATTTT
.	.	TRBV5-6	TRBJ1-1	CASSPGRYTEAFF	TGTGCCAGCTCGCCGGGGAGGTACACAGAAGCTTTCTTT
.	.	TRBV6-5	TRBJ1-2	CASKGANYGYTF	TGTGCCAGCAAAGGGGCCAACTATGGCTACACCTTC
.	TRBD1	TRBV5-1	TRBJ2-3	CASSPQTGFSTDTQYF	TGCGCCAGCAGCCCCCAGACAGGGTTTAGCACAGATACGCAGTATTTT
.	.	TRBV20-1	TRBJ2-6	CSAMPWPRASGANVLTF	TGCAGTGCCATGCCCTGGCCTAGGGCATCTGGGGCCAACGTCCTGACTTTC
.	.	TRBV7-6	TRBJ2-5	CASSPRRGGQETQYF	TGTGCCAGCAGCCCCCGCAGGGGGGGCCAAGAGACCCAGTACTTC
.	.	TRBV3-1	TRBJ2-5	CASSQNRAQYF	TGTGCCAGCAGCCAGAACAGGGCCCAGTACTTC
.	.	TRBV7-9	TRBJ2-1	CASGLSSNYEQFF	TGTGCCAGCGGGCTTAGTAGTAACTATGAGCAGTTCTTC
few	.	TRBV9	TRBJ1-1	CASSVGGVGTEAFF	TGTGCCAGCAGCGTAGGTGGGGTGGGCACTGAAGCTTTCTTT
once	.	TRBV7-2	TRBJ2-6	CASSLGSASGANVLTF	TGTGCCAGCAGCTTAGGGTCGGCCTCTGGGGCCAACGTCCTGACTTTC
.	.	TRBV20-1	TRBJ1-5	CSASGGNSNQPQHF	TGCAGTGCTAGTGGGGGAAATAGCAATCAGCCCCAGCATTTT
.	.	TRBV7-9	TRBJ1-5	CASSPLYGNQPQHF	TGTGCCAGCAGCCCCCTATATGGCAATCAGCCCCAGCATTTT
.	.	TRBV20-1	TRBJ1-6	CSASAGLDSPLHF	TGCAGTGCTTCAGCCGGCCTCGATTCACCCCTCCACTTT
.	.	TRBV19	TRBJ2-4	CASSPILAKNIQYF	TGTGCCAGTAGTCCGATACTAGCCAAAAACATTCAGTACTTC
.	.	TRBV29-1	TRBJ1-1	CSGSGGTQNTEAFF	TGCAGCGGGTCCGGTGGGACACAGAACACTGAAGCTTTCTTT
.	.	TRBV29-1	TRBJ1-2	CSARRRFSYGYTF	TGCAGCGCTAGACGGAGATTCTCCTATGGCTACACCTTC
.	.	TRBV29-1	TRBJ1-1	CSVAGRGWNTEAFF	TGCAGCGTCGCTGGGAGGGGGTGGAACACTGAAGCTTTCTTT
.	.	TRBV9	TRBJ1-1	CASSPLQVGAEAFF	TGTGCCAGCAGCCCCCTCCAGGTTGGGGCTGAAGCTTTCTTT
.	.	TRBV20-1	TRBJ2-3	CSASQQGGTDTQYF	TGCAGTGCTAGTCAGCAGGGTGGCACAGATACGCAGTATTTT
.	.	TRBV3-1	TRBJ2-2	CASSLGREAGELFF	TGTGCCAGCAGCCTGGGCAGGGAGGCCGGGGAGCTGTTTTTT
.	TRBD1	TRBV9	TRBJ1-6	CASSSRTGTYNSPLHF	TGTGCCAGCAGCAGCCGGACAGGGACGTATAATTCACCCCTCCACTTT
once	TRBD2	TRBV6-5	TRBJ2-5	CASSYSGASGAPETQYF	TGTGCCAGCAGTTACTCTGGGGCTAGCGGGGCCCCAGAGACCCAGTACTTC
.	.	TRBV5-1	TRBJ2-3	CASSLGFFDRGGTDTQYF	TGCGCCAGCAGCTTGGGGTTCTTCGATAGAGGAGGCACAGATACGCAGTATTTT
.	.	TRBV12-3/TRBV12-4	TRBJ2-1	CASSLSRDPYNEQFF	TGTGCCAGCAGCCTCTCGCGGGATCCCTACAATGAGCAGTTCTTC
.	.	TRBV20-1	TRBJ2-5	CSARLVQETQYF	TGCAGTGCTCGACTAGTTCAAGAGACCCAGTACTTC
.	.	TRBV6-2/TRBV6-3	TRBJ2-7	CASSGRVPGSYEQYF	TGTGCCAGCAGTGGCCGGGTTCCTGGTTCCTACGAGCAGTACTTC
once	.	TRBV11-2	TRBJ2-7	CASSQPWLEQYF	TGTGCCAGCAGCCAGCCGTGGCTCGAGCAGTACTTC
.	.	TRBV4-2	TRBJ1-1	CASSDFPSNTEAFF	TGTGCCAGCAGCGACTTTCCCTCAAACACTGAAGCTTTCTTT
.	.	TRBV20-1	TRBJ2-1	CSASGNSYNEQFF	TGCAGTGCTTCGGGGAACTCCTACAATGAGCAGTTCTTC
once	TRBD2	TRBV30	TRBJ2-3	CAWSGGAPDTQYF	TGTGCCTGGAGCGGGGGGGCTCCAGATACGCAGTATTTT
.	.	TRBV2	TRBJ2-4	CASSPLKNIQYF	TGTGCCAGCAGTCCACTGAAAAACATTCAGTACTTC
few	.	TRBV20-1	TRBJ2-3	CSATSTDTQYF	TGCAGTGCCACTAGCACAGATACGCAGTATTTT
.	.	TRBV29-1	TRBJ2-3	CSVPTSSTDTQYF	TGCAGCGTGCCGACTAGTAGCACAGATACGCAGTATTTT
.	.	TRBV2	TRBJ1-5	CASSGQLSNQPQHF	TGTGCCAGCAGTGGACAGCTTAGCAATCAGCCCCAGCATTTT
.	TRBD2	TRBV11-3	TRBJ2-1	CASSPGLAGVGMEQFF	TGTGCCAGCAGCCCGGGACTAGCGGGGGTGGGGATGGAGCAGTTCTTC
.	TRBD2	TRBV2	TRBJ2-1	CASSQLAGAGNEQFF	TGTGCCAGCAGCCAACTAGCGGGGGCTGGGAATGAGCAGTTCTTC
few	.	TRBV30	TRBJ2-4	CAWSVRGAAGAWGNIQYF	TGTGCCTGGAGTGTACGAGGGGCTGCGGGGGCGTGGGGAAACATTCAGTACTTC
.	TRBD2	TRBV12-3/TRBV12-4	TRBJ2-1	CASSLSGGLYNEQFF	TGTGCCAGCAGCTTAAGCGGGGGGCTCTACAATGAGCAGTTCTTC
.	.	TRBV30	TRBJ2-7	CAFQPQYEQYF	TGTGCCTTCCAACCCCAGTACGAGCAGTACTTC
.	.	TRBV7-9	TRBJ2-6	CASGGTANVLTF	TGTGCCAGCGGCGGGACGGCCAACGTCCTGACTTTC
.	.	TRBV3-1	TRBJ2-2	CASSLLGVGELFF	TGTGCCAGCAGCCTACTAGGTGTCGGGGAGCTGTTTTTT
.	TRBD1	TRBV15	TRBJ2-5	CATSKDRERAQYF	TGTGCCACCAGCAAAGACAGGGAGAGGGCCCAGTACTTC
.	TRBD2	TRBV6-6	TRBJ2-3	CASSGTGTSGGTTQYF	TGTGCCAGCAGTGGCACGGGGACTAGCGGGGGGACGACGCAGTATTTT
.	.	TRBV3-1	TRBJ2-4	CASSPLRWGIQYF	TGTGCCAGCAGCCCTCTTCGATGGGGCATTCAGTACTTC
.	.	TRBV27	TRBJ2-5	CASSPPVGETQYF	TGTGCCAGCAGTCCCCCGGTCGGGGAGACCCAGTACTTC
.	.	TRBV7-2	TRBJ2-4	CASSLGTSNIQYF	TGTGCCAGCAGCTTGGGCACCTCCAACATTCAGTACTTC
.	.	TRBV20-1	TRBJ2-1	CSARTTGTGEWF	TGCAGTGCTAGAACTACAGGGACCGGGGAATGGTTC
.	TRBD2	TRBV20-1	TRBJ2-3	CSAPAGKTTDTQYF	TGCAGTGCCCCAGCGGGGAAGACCACAGATACGCAGTATTTT